The entry that follows covers one T cell receptor (beta chain) sequence. Its specific antigen is unknown. From the cysteine up to the phenylalanine, the CDR3 has a length of 13 residues. No DNA is given. CDR1 SGDLS and CDR2 YYNGEE were looked up in the germline V gene. These data belong to a study of T cells expressing NK-cell markers (dated by TCRdb to the early 2020s). Study-wide context: Three sorted T-cell subsets (CD3+CD56+NKG2C+, CD3+CD56+NKG2C- and CD3+CD56-NKG2C+) from eight donors had their TCR beta-chain repertoires profiled. Of the eight sequenced donors, seven were found to be HCMV-seropositive and one was found to be HCMV-seronegative. All eight donors whose samples were sequenced were randomly selected healthy volunteers, three of them men and five women. Libraries were sequenced as 2 x 150 bp reads on Illumina HiSeq 2000/2500, MiSeq or NextSeq. What the research found in general, with its limitations: Those dominant clonotypes were again the most abundant among CD3+CD56-NKG2C+ cells in a handful of donors, at about 25-60.1%. For about 6 donors, the dominant CD3+CD56+NKG2C+ clonotypes were among the top 10 CD8+ clonotypes and accounted for about 1.0-7.0% of CD8+ T cells. Whether the expanded NKG2C-expressing T cell clones were specific for HCMV antigens was left unclear.

To determine HCMV serostatus, a commercial ELISA kit was used to detect HCMV-specific IgG in serum. Peripheral blood mononuclear cells were isolated from blood by Ficoll density gradient centrifugation. The reads were generated on an Illumina HiSeq 2000. TCR beta cDNA libraries were made by 5'RACE template switching that added a universal primer site and unique molecular identifiers. cDNA synthesis was primed from the TCR beta constant segment and was followed by two successive PCR amplification steps. Concerning the study's data processing: MIGEC was used to demultiplex reads and group reads by UMI, and MiTCR was used to assemble and quantify clonotypes. To exclude erroneous sequences, any TCR cDNA sequence not supported by at least two reads was discarded. The tcR package was used for downstream repertoire analysis, with clonotypes matched between fractions based on CDR3 nucleotide sequence plus V segment. VDJmatch was used to annotate antigen specificity against VDJdb, with one amino acid substitution in CDR3 permitted. TCRdb reanalyzed the reads, keeping one entry per CDR3 protein sequence and omitting DNA. These V and J calls originate from TCRdb's pipeline instead of the authors' own analysis. This specimen's table enumerates 500,000 or so distinct CDR3 sequences. The ten largest clonotypes hold approximately 3.6% of the sample.

Sequenced sample: blood T cells: a sorted CD56 or NKG2C T cell subset, CD4+ or CD8+ T cells, or bulk PBMC T cells (not recorded which). The rearranged chain carries TRBV9 and TRBJ1-2; TCRdb designates TRBD1, a call that cannot be tested without DNA. The sequence derives from a man in his late teens or twenties in good health. Donor details come from another sample of the same person, matched by shared clones. This receptor has the CDR3 CASSVDRGNGYTF.